Given below is one TCR beta chain in context. The antigen is undetermined. This specimen belongs to a study of OX40 agonist ivuxolimab in advanced cancers. Study overall: Checkpoint inhibitors had been given previously to over 30% of patients.

Profiling relied on immunoSEQ multiplex PCR, and the TCRdb table lists in-frame clones only, not all of them. The top ten hold 8.5% to 10% of the sample, which has tens of thousands of clones, about 94% seen once. The CDR3 spans 13 residues. V shed 7 bases and J shed 1 base, with 9 bases lying between them. Per germline, CDR1 SNHLY and CDR2 FYNNEI. Points from the study as a whole: Among the lowest peripheral clonal expansion occurred in 0.1-3.0 mg/kg partial responders.

The sequence derives from an adult with an advanced solid tumor such as melanoma, head and neck, liver or kidney cancer. Specimen: CD4+ or CD8+ T cells sorted from blood, collected in a trial of the OX40 agonist ivuxolimab. The rearrangement joins TRBV2 to TRBJ2-3; D perhaps matches TRBD2 (5 bases). CDR3 loop: CASKGLGTDTQYF. For the CDR3, the DNA is TGTGCCAGCAAAGGACTCGGCACAGATACGCAGTATTTT.